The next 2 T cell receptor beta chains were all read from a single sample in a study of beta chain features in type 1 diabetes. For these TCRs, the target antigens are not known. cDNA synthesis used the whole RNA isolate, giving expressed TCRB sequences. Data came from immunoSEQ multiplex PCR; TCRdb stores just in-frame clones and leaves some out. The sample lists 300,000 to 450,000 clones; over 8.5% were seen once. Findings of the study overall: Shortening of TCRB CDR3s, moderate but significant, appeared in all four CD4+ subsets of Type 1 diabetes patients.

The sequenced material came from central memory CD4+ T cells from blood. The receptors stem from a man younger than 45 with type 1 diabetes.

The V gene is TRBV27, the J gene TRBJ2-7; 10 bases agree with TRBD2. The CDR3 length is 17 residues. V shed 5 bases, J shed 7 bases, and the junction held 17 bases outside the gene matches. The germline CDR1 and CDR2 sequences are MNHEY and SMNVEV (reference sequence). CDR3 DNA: TGTGCCAGCAGTCCCCATTTGCAGGTAGCGGGAGGAGAAGAGCAGTACTTC. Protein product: CASSPHLQVAGGEEQYF.

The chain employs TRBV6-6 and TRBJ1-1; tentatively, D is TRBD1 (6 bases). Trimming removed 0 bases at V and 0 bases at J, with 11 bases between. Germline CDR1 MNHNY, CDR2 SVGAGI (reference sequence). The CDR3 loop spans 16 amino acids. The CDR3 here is CASSYSAGDMNTEAFF. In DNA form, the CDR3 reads TGTGCCAGCAGTTACTCGGCAGGGGATATGAACACTGAAGCTTTCTTT.